Listed below are T cell receptor beta chains from one sample, sequenced in a study of T cell responses to AZD1222 COVID-19 vaccine. The protocol was immunoSEQ multiplex PCR, while the TCRdb copy is restricted to in-frame clones and leaves out a portion. The sample gives about 180,000 clones, approximately 91% of which show up once; approximately 1.8% is in the top ten. Sample: peripheral blood, taken on day 0 of AZD1222 vaccination. Receptor source: an adult in good health. CDR3s include the opening cysteine and the closing phenylalanine or tryptophan. The D gene is left open where the match is weak. Size values are once, few and many counts, or a class for expanded clones, and some rows have none.

V	size	J	D	DNA	CDR3
TRBV20-1	-	TRBJ2-3	-	TGCAGTGCTAGCGGGGGAGATACGCAGTATTTT	CSASGGDTQYF
TRBV5-1	-	TRBJ1-4	-	TGCGCCAGCAGCCCACTCGGACAGTTAAATGAAAAACTGTTTTTT	CASSPLGQLNEKLFF
TRBV7-8	-	TRBJ1-2	-	TGTGCCAGCAGCTTAGTTCGGGGCAGCGGCTATGGCTACACCTTC	CASSLVRGSGYGYTF
TRBV2	-	TRBJ2-3	-	TGTGCCAGCAGTTCCCTGGGGATAGATACGCAGTATTTT	CASSSLGIDTQYF
TRBV29-1	-	TRBJ2-7	TRBD1	TGCAGCGTTGGGGGACAGGGGGAGCGGTCCTACGAGCAGTACTTC	CSVGGQGERSYEQYF
TRBV5-4	few	TRBJ2-3	TRBD2	TGTGCCAGCAGCCCCCTAACTAGCGGGGAGGCAGATACGCAGTATTTT	CASSPLTSGEADTQYF
TRBV18	-	TRBJ1-1	-	TGTGCCAGCTCACCAATGAACACTGAAGCTTTCTTT	CASSPMNTEAFF
TRBV4-1	-	TRBJ1-1	-	TGCGCCAGCAGCCAAGATTGGTTCATGAACACTGAAGCTTTCTTT	CASSQDWFMNTEAFF
TRBV5-1	-	TRBJ1-4	-	TGCGCCAGCAGCTTTCGTAGGGAGAATGAAAAACTGTTTTTT	CASSFRRENEKLFF
TRBV19	once	TRBJ1-6	TRBD1	TGTGCCAGTAGTGCGGACAGGGTTAATTCACCCCTCCACTTT	CASSADRVNSPLHF
TRBV28	-	TRBJ1-2	-	TGTGCCAGCAGTCTCATTGCCTGGCACCCAGACACCTTC	CASSLIAWHPDTF
TRBV19	-	TRBJ2-2	TRBD2	TGTGCCAGTAGTATGACCGGGACTAGAGACACCGGGGAGCTGTTTTTT	CASSMTGTRDTGELFF
TRBV14	-	TRBJ2-3	-	TGTGCCAGCAGCCTAGAGAGGGGGTTCGGCACAGATACGCAGTATTTT	CASSLERGFGTDTQYF
TRBV18	few	TRBJ2-3	TRBD2	TGTGCCAGCCAAAAGGATGGGGGAGGGCCAAGCACAGATACGCAGTATTTT	CASQKDGGGPSTDTQYF
TRBV2	-	TRBJ1-1	-	TGTGCCAGCAGTGAAAGAGGGATCACTGAAGCTTTCTTT	CASSERGITEAFF